The following is a T cell receptor (beta chain) sequence with its context. What it binds is unknown. This sample was included in a study of shared clonotypes between healthy human individuals. CD45RO-negative cells were positively selected for CCR7, leaving out terminally differentiated effector memory CD45RA+ cells. As originally analysed: Filtering differed for immunoSEQ, which gave only junction sequences without quality scores. The method was immunoSEQ multiplex PCR; TCRdb's version includes in-frame clones alone and lacks a portion of them. The V and J calls and clone size were taken over from that table, and D and trimming were inferred from the DNA. Among about 1,900,000 clones listed, roughly 94% were seen once. The study, taken as a whole, reports: Clonotypes not shared had lower generation probabilities than those common to all four donors. Sequencing of the sorted subsets was shown by rarefaction to be incomplete despite large depth.

The germline V gene encodes CDR1 SGHTA and CDR2 FQGNSA. CDR3 length equals 12 residues. V dropped 2 bases and J dropped 5 bases, with 7 bases sitting between them. This sequence joins TRBV7-2 and TRBJ2-7; the D is unclear. Specimen: naive CD8+ T cells sorted from blood. This TCR derives from a man between 18 and 29 years old in good health. In DNA, the CDR3 is TGTGCCAGCAGCTTAAATGACGACGAGCAGTACTTC. It specifies CASSLNDDEQYF.